This T cell receptor (beta chain) was sequenced during a study of sequential checkpoint blockade in melanoma. For the study at large: About 90 pretreatment tumor DNA samples were TCRβ immunosequenced.

The CDR3 is made up of 15 amino acids. Germline-derived CDR1 and CDR2 are MNHGY and SAAAGT. After removal of 6 bases from V and 4 bases from J, the junction contained 5 bases not matched to a gene. Treatment meaning: randomized to nivolumab then ipilimumab (arm A) or the reverse (arm B). None of the patients previously received DNA-damaging chemotherapy. Generated by immunoSEQ multiplex PCR, the TCRdb table keeps only in-frame clones and is missing some. The table shows roughly 20,000 clones, with about 25% occurring only once. Source: tumor tissue (inferred from file names), taken from a patient given nivolumab and ipilimumab in sequence. The V gene is TRBV6-8, the J gene TRBJ2-2, with TRBD1 matching over 10 bases. This receptor was obtained from a human donor with melanoma. In DNA form, the CDR3 reads TGTGCCAGCAGAAGGGGGACAGGGGTCACCGGGGAGCTGTTTTTT. It yields the protein CASRRGTGVTGELFF.